What follows are 30 T cell receptor beta chains derived from one specimen sequenced in a study of T cell repertoires in cytomegalovirus infection. MiXCR, applied by TCRdb to the reads, yields one record per CDR3 protein. Found here are around 710,000 distinct CDR3 sequences, under 35% of them singletons; the top ten hold 13%. No antigen has been identified for these receptors. The material sequenced was cultured CD8+ T cells from PBMCs, taken from culture after CMV antigen stimulation. These receptors all come from a human donor in good health (CMV status not recorded). Some clones in this sample may be carry-over from other donors' samples.

The chain links TRBV20-1 to TRBJ1-5; 9 positions agree with TRBD1. The junction had 16 bases not matched to a gene; V was cut back by 1 base and J by 0 bases. CDR3 length: 20 residues. Germline V gene lookup returns CDR1 DFQATT and CDR2 SNEGSKA (reference sequence). CDR3 sequence (DNA): TGCAGTGCTAGAGCCCACGGACAGGGGAGCCAACAAAATAGCAATCAGCCCCAGCATTTT. Amino acid sequence: CSARAHGQGSQQNSNQPQHF.

In this sample, this clonotype turned up a few times. The chain joins TRBV7-6 to TRBJ1-2; 9 bases map to TRBD1. V was clipped by 5 bases and J by 7 bases; unmatched bases: 8. Germline V lookup: CDR1 SGHVS, CDR2 FNYEAQ. This CDR3 has 14 residues. CDR3 bases: TGTGCCAGCAGCAACTCCGGGACAGGGTTTGGCTACACCTTC. Translated: CASSNSGTGFGYTF. The entire variable domain, with the rest obtained from reference TRBV7-6 and TRBJ1-2, is as follows: GAGVSQSPRYKVTKRGQDVALRCDPISGHVSLYWYRQALGQGPEFLTYFNYEAQQDKSGLPNDRFSAERPEGSISTLTIQRTEQRDSAMYRCASSNSGTGFGYTFGSGTRLTVV.

This chain connects TRBV6-4 to TRBJ1-2; D uncertain. Germline values: CDR1 MRHNA, CDR2 SNTAGT. This CDR3 is built from 12 residues. Trimming pared 0 bases from V and 7 bases from J, leaving 6 bases between. The CDR3 DNA sequence: TGTGCCAGCAGTGACTCCAAAGGTGGCTACACCTTC. Its translation: CASSDSKGGYTF.

This chain uses TRBV2 with TRBJ2-7; the D is unclear. Germline V gives CDR1 SNHLY, CDR2 FYNNEI. Between the trimmed V and J ends, which lost 7 bases and 5 bases, there was a span of 0 bases. The CDR3 is 8 amino acids. CDR3 loop: CASNEQYF. The CDR3, as DNA: TGTGCCAGCAACGAGCAGTACTTC.

The chain uses TRBV7-9 and TRBJ2-7; 9 nucleotides match TRBD1. The CDR3 contains 15 residues. J was trimmed by 5 bases and V by 5 bases; bases with no gene match: 10. Looked up from germline, CDR1 is SEHNR and CDR2 is FQNEAQ (reference sequence). CDR3 amino acids: CASSRTGTGHHEQYF. CDR3 bases: TGTGCCAGCAGCCGAACCGGGACAGGGCACCACGAGCAGTACTTC.

The genes are TRBV20-1 and TRBJ1-6; D is ambiguous. The V end was cut by 3 bases, the J end by 10 bases, with 25 bases between. This CDR3 is built from 17 residues. Germline V gives CDR1 DFQATT, CDR2 SNEGSKA (reference sequence). The CDR3 DNA sequence: TGCAGTGCTAGTCACGCAGGTCTGAATCCTGCGGCATCACCCCTCCACTTT. It translates to CSASHAGLNPAASPLHF.

The chain employs TRBV7-2 and TRBJ1-2, with D perhaps matching TRBD1 (6 bases). Trimming took off 1 base at V and 8 bases at J, with 17 bases between the two ends. This CDR3 contains 15 residues. Germline V gene sequence: CDR1 SGHTA, CDR2 FQGNSA. This chain's CDR3 is CASSLVERDTAGYTF. As DNA, the CDR3 is TGTGCCAGCAGCTTAGTGGAGAGGGACACCGCCGGCTACACCTTC.

The V and J genes are TRBV7-9 and TRBJ1-2; D gene uncertain. The CDR3 runs 14 residues. Per germline, CDR1 SEHNR and CDR2 FQNEAQ (reference sequence). The germline V and J ends were trimmed by 5 bases and 4 bases, with 14 bases remaining between them. The CDR3 region is CASSQLAALYGYTF. Written as DNA, the CDR3 is TGTGCCAGCAGCCAACTTGCGGCTCTCTATGGCTACACCTTC. Drawing the rest from reference TRBV7-9 and TRBJ1-2, the complete variable domain is DTGVSQNPRHKITKRGQNVTFRCDPISEHNRLYWYRQTLGQGPEFLTYFQNEAQLEKSRLLSDRFSAERPKGSFSTLEIQRTEQGDSAMYLCASSQLAALYGYTFGSGTRLTVV.

The chain is built from TRBV4-1 and TRBJ2-2; D is possibly TRBD1 (5 bases). CDR1 is MGHRA, CDR2 YSYEKL, per germline. The CDR3 spans 16 residues. With 0 bases removed from V and 7 bases from J, the gap between germline ends came to 15 bases. The DNA of the CDR3 is TGCGCCAGCAGCCAAGATTGGGCAGGGAATGGCGGGGAGCTGTTTTTT. Protein product: CASSQDWAGNGGELFF.

This chain connects TRBV4-1 to TRBJ2-7; D gene ambiguous. With 1 base removed from V and 4 bases from J, the gap between germline ends came to 8 bases. CDR1 and CDR2 from the germline V gene are MGHRA and YSYEKL. The CDR3 has 13 amino acids. CDR3 protein: CASSQVLGYEQYF. In nucleotides, the CDR3 is TGCGCCAGCAGCCAAGTCTTAGGATACGAGCAGTACTTC.

This clonotype was seen a handful of times. The genes are TRBV7-9 and TRBJ1-1, with 7 bases aligning to TRBD1. Germline lookup yields CDR1 SEHNR and CDR2 FQNEAQ (reference sequence). Trimming at V came to 1 base and at J to 8 bases, leaving 4 bases not matched to a gene. This CDR3 is 13 amino acids long. CDR3 coding DNA: TGTGCCAGCAGCTTAGGGCCGGGACAGGAAGCTTTCTTT. Protein sequence: CASSLGPGQEAFF.

In this sample, this clonotype turned up once. V and J are TRBV29-1 and TRBJ1-2, with D possibly being TRBD1 (5 bases). CDR3 size: 13 residues. Germline V lookup: CDR1 SQVTM, CDR2 ANQGSEA. Trimming pared 6 bases from V and 4 bases from J, leaving 15 bases between. CDR3 DNA sequence: TGCAGCGTCAGACAGCTTATTAGCTATGGCTACACCTTC. It specifies CSVRQLISYGYTF.

The V gene is TRBV28, the J gene TRBJ1-1, with D tentatively TRBD1 (5 bases). Trimming removed 5 bases from V and 2 bases from J, with 21 bases in between. Per germline, CDR1 MDHEN and CDR2 SYDVKM. The CDR3 covers 17 residues. Here the CDR3 DNA reads TGTGCCAGCAGTCCATTTCAGGGTTCTCTGGGCAACACTGAAGCTTTCTTT. Protein product: CASSPFQGSLGNTEAFF.

The CDR3 loop reads CASSQRQEPNTEAFF. The CDR3 DNA is TGCGCCAGCAGCCAGAGACAGGAGCCGAACACTGAAGCTTTCTTT. V gene TRBV4-1 combines with J gene TRBJ1-1; a possible D gene is TRBD1 (6 bases). Trimming stripped 3 bases from V and 1 base from J, with 12 bases between. Looked up from germline, CDR1 is MGHRA and CDR2 is YSYEKL. The CDR3 contains 15 residues.

This chain joins TRBV10-2 and TRBJ2-7; no clear D. This CDR3 spans 13 amino acids. Trimming took 3 bases from V and 1 from J, leaving 7 bases between them. Germline V gene data show CDR1 as WSHSY and CDR2 as SAAADI. This chain's CDR3 is CASSEKGSYEQYV. The CDR3 coding sequence is TGCGCCAGCAGTGAAAAGGGTTCCTACGAGCAGTACGTC.

This sequence joins TRBV7-2 and TRBJ1-1; possibly TRBD1 for D (5 bases). Germline CDR1 is SGHTA and CDR2 is FQGNSA. CDR3 length equals 12 residues. V was clipped by 6 bases and J by 5 bases, with 10 bases between them. CDR3 loop: CASSFDSTEAFF. CDR3 coding DNA: TGTGCCAGCAGTTTCGACAGTACTGAAGCTTTCTTT. The full variable domain, in which reference TRBV7-2 and TRBJ1-1 provide the parts outside the CDR3, is GAGVSQSPSNKVTEKGKDVELRCDPISGHTALYWYRQSLGQGLEFLIYFQGNSAPDKSGLPSDRFSAERTGGSVSTLTIQRTQQEDSAVYLCASSFDSTEAFFGQGTRLTVV.

This clonotype was picked up a small number of times. The V and J genes are TRBV11-1 and TRBJ2-2; perhaps TRBD1 as D (6 bases). The germline V and J ends were trimmed by 6 bases and 3 bases, with 17 bases remaining between them. This CDR3 has 16 residues. Germline CDR1 is SGHAT and CDR2 is FQDESV (reference sequence). Written as DNA, the CDR3 is TGTGCCAGCAGACCATCTACAGGGCCGTACACCGGGGAGCTGTTTTTT. Translated: CASRPSTGPYTGELFF. Drawing the rest from reference TRBV11-1 and TRBJ2-2, the complete variable domain is EAEVAQSPRYKITEKSQAVAFWCDPISGHATLYWYRQILGQGPELLVQFQDESVVDDSQLPKDRFSAERLKGVDSTLKIQPAELGDSAMYLCASRPSTGPYTGELFFGEGSRLTVL.

This chain uses TRBV28 with TRBJ2-1; 8 bases are a match to TRBD1. V dropped 6 bases and J dropped 0; count of bases not matched to a gene: 4. The length of the CDR3 is 15 residues. Germline CDR1 reads MDHEN; CDR2 reads SYDVKM. CDR3 amino acids: CASRYRGSSYNEQFF. CDR3 DNA: TGTGCCAGCAGATACAGGGGGAGCTCCTACAATGAGCAGTTCTTC.

The chain recombines TRBV6-6 with TRBJ2-2; the D gene is possibly TRBD1 (6 bases). This CDR3 contains 17 residues. Germline CDR1 MNHNY, CDR2 SVGAGI (reference sequence). Deletions cut 1 base from V and 2 bases from J, with 14 bases between. The CDR3 region is CASSYYGTPPNTGELFF. The CDR3 DNA reads as TGTGCCAGCAGTTACTATGGGACACCACCTAACACCGGGGAGCTGTTTTTT.

This clonotype occurred a few times. This chain uses TRBV6-8 with TRBJ1-2; D unresolved. V lost 0 bases to trimming and J lost 2 bases, with 10 bases between them. CDR3 length equals 15 residues. Per the germline V gene, CDR1 is MNHGY and CDR2 is SAAAGT. The CDR3 nucleotides are TGTGCCAGCAGTTACTCACTAAATTCCAACTATGGCTACACCTTC. Amino acid sequence: CASSYSLNSNYGYTF.

The rearrangement uses TRBV10-3 and TRBJ1-1, with unresolved D. Germline lookup yields CDR1 ENHRY and CDR2 SYGVKD. CDR3 length: 13 residues. The DNA of the CDR3 is TGTGCTATTGAAGCGGGAAAGAACACTGAAGCTTTCTTT. Translating gives CAIEAGKNTEAFF.

The chain has TRBV6-8 and TRBJ2-6, with D tentatively TRBD1 (6 bases). V dropped 8 bases and J dropped 0 bases, with 14 bases sitting between them. Germline assignment: CDR1 MNHGY and CDR2 SAAAGT. The CDR3 sequence is 16 residues long. The DNA for the CDR3 is TGTGCCAGCTCCGGACAGCCACACTCTGGGGCCAACGTCCTGACTTTC. This translates into CASSGQPHSGANVLTF.

This chain joins TRBV6-6 and TRBJ2-1; D ambiguous. Germline-derived CDR1 and CDR2 are MNHNY and SVGAGI (reference sequence). V lost 4 bases to trimming and J lost 7 bases, with 17 bases between them. The CDR3 sequence is 15 residues long. CDR3 in amino acids: CASSSITRLGNEQFF. The DNA of the CDR3 is TGTGCCAGCAGTTCCATTACTCGGTTAGGGAATGAGCAGTTCTTC.

This clonotype was seen only a few times. The chain employs TRBV20-1 and TRBJ2-1; the match to TRBD2 covers 12 bases. CDR3 size: 18 residues. CDR1 DFQATT and CDR2 SNEGSKA come from the germline V gene (reference sequence). With 4 bases clipped from V and 2 bases from J, the junction kept 12 bases outside the gene matches. Here the CDR3 reads CSATKRLAGGPTYNEQFF. In nucleotides, the CDR3 is TGCAGTGCTACAAAGCGCCTAGCGGGGGGGCCGACCTACAATGAGCAGTTCTTC.

This clonotype was observed a few times. The chain couples TRBV2 to TRBJ1-6; a weak D match, TRBD1 (5 bases). Germline values: CDR1 SNHLY, CDR2 FYNNEI. The V and J ends lost 7 bases and 5 bases respectively, with 9 bases between them. The CDR3 runs 13 residues. CDR3 in DNA: TGTGCCAGCATGGGACGGCATAATTCACCCCTCCACTTT. Its protein product is CASMGRHNSPLHF.

The table lists this clonotype with a count of one. The chain recombines TRBV23-1 with TRBJ2-7; D possibly uses TRBD1 or TRBD2 (5 bases each). TRBV23-1 is annotated as an ORF whose role is uncertain. V dropped 4 bases and J dropped 3 bases, with 10 bases sitting between them. This CDR3 has 13 residues. For the CDR3, the DNA is TGCGCCAGCAGTCGGGGGTTCGACTACGAGCAGTACGTC. Protein sequence: CASSRGFDYEQYV.

This chain links TRBV7-8 with TRBJ1-1; no clear D gene. Germline V gene sequence: CDR1 SGHVS, CDR2 FQNEAQ. Trimming removed 4 bases at V and 3 bases at J, with 12 bases between. The CDR3 is 14 residues long. The CDR3 is CASSSRAPDTEAFF. The CDR3 DNA sequence: TGTGCCAGCAGCTCCCGGGCCCCGGACACTGAAGCTTTCTTT.

The chain's CDR3 is CASSLRGLLNTEAFF. The CDR3 coding sequence is TGTGCCAGTAGTCTCAGGGGTCTTCTGAACACTGAAGCTTTCTTT. V gene TRBV19 combines with J gene TRBJ1-1, with D maybe TRBD1 (6 bases). The V end was cut by 5 bases, the J end by 0 bases, with 13 bases between. CDR3 length: 15 amino acids. From germline, CDR1 is LNHDA and CDR2 SQIVND (reference sequence).

This clonotype is medium-sized. The gene calls are TRBV7-8 and TRBJ2-2; weak D call: TRBD2 (5 bases). The CDR3 totals 16 residues. V was clipped by 0 bases and J by 0 bases, with 8 bases between them. CDR1 is SGHVS, CDR2 FQNEAQ, per germline. CDR3 sequence reads: CASSLARRPNTGELFF. CDR3 sequence (DNA): TGTGCCAGCAGCTTAGCGCGGAGGCCGAACACCGGGGAGCTGTTTTTT.

J is TRBJ1-2 and V is TRBV6-5; no clear D gene. CDR1 and CDR2 (germline): MNHEY, SVGAGI. This CDR3 is built from 14 residues. The V end was cut by 2 bases, the J end by 2 bases, with 9 bases between. The CDR3 protein is CASSYGLGNYGYTF. DNA of the CDR3: TGTGCCAGCAGTTACGGTTTAGGGAACTATGGCTACACCTTC.